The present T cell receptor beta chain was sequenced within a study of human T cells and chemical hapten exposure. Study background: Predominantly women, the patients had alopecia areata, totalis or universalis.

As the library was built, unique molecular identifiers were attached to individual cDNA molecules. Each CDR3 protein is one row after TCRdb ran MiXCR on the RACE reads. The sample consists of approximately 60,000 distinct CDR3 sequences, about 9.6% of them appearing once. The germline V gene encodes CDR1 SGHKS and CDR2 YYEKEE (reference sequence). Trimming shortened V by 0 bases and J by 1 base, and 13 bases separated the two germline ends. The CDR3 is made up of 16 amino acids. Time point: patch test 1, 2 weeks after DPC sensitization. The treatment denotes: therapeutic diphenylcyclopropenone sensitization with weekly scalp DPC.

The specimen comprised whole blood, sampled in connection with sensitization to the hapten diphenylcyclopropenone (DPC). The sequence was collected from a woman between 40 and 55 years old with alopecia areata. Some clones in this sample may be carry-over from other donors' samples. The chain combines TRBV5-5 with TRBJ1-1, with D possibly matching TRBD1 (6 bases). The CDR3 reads CASSLAGVRTNTEAFF. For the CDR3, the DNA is TGTGCCAGCAGCTTGGCAGGGGTGAGGACGAACACTGAAGCTTTCTTT.